The source of this T cell receptor beta chain is a study of blood T cell repertoires in COVID-19. As handled by the study authors: Nucleated cell counts were estimated from reference gene primer amplification. TCRdb keeps only in-frame clones here, not all; method: immunoSEQ multiplex PCR. V, J and clone size reflect that table, while D and trimming were determined from the DNA. The table lists a few hundred thousand clones, around 90% of them singletons. This CDR3 region has 14 residues. The germline gives CDR1 SGHRS, CDR2 YFSETQ. The ends lost 0 bases at V and 9 bases at J; junction bases unmatched: 7.

Material: PBMCs or T cells enriched from blood (not recorded which). This receptor was obtained from a middle-aged woman who had recovered from COVID-19. This sequence joins TRBV5-1 and TRBJ1-1; 8 positions match TRBD1. This CDR3 reads CASSLAGQGKKAFF. The CDR3 DNA is TGCGCCAGCAGCTTGGCAGGACAGGGAAAAAAAGCTTTCTTT.